This is a list of T cell receptor beta chains from one sample in a study of blood T cell repertoires in COVID-19. Libraries were prepared by immunoSEQ multiplex PCR; TCRdb keeps only in-frame clonotypes and omits some of them. Here the sample spans 40,000 to 55,000 clones, around 83% being singletons. The sequenced sample was peripheral blood. These receptors were obtained from a human donor with acute or convalescent COVID-19. The donor label of this sample is uncertain. Each CDR3 is given with its conserved first and last residue. The D gene is left open where the match is weak.

>TRBV6-6|TRBD1|TRBJ2-1
CASSYGQGGYNEQFF
TGTGCCAGCAGTTACGGACAGGGGGGCTACAATGAGCAGTTCTTC
>TRBV30|TRBD1|TRBJ1-3
CAWSLAGGGGNTIYF
TGTGCCTGGAGTCTAGCGGGAGGGGGCGGAAACACCATATATTTT
>TRBV10-3|-|TRBJ2-7
CAIKAGQAYEQYF
TGTGCCATCAAAGCGGGACAGGCCTACGAGCAGTACTTC
>TRBV20-1|TRBD2|TRBJ2-5
CSASPAGGQETQYF
TGCAGTGCTAGTCCCGCGGGGGGCCAAGAGACCCAGTACTTC
>TRBV28|TRBD1|TRBJ1-1
CASRLPGQGLTEAFF
TGTGCCAGCAGACTCCCGGGACAGGGGCTGACTGAAGCTTTCTTT
>TRBV5-6|-|TRBJ2-1
CASSLSGLSHEQFF
TGTGCCAGCAGCTTGAGTGGACTAAGTCATGAGCAGTTCTTC
>TRBV15|-|TRBJ2-1
CATSNLGAKSYNEQFF
TGTGCCACCAGCAACTTAGGGGCCAAATCCTACAATGAGCAGTTCTTC
>TRBV10-3|TRBD1|TRBJ1-1
CAISVGQGHTEAFF
TGTGCCATCAGCGTTGGACAGGGGCACACTGAAGCTTTCTTT
>TRBV5-5|TRBD2|TRBJ2-1
CASSLEGTSGANEQFF
TGTGCCAGCAGCTTGGAAGGGACTAGCGGGGCCAATGAGCAGTTCTTC
>TRBV4-3|-|TRBJ2-2
CASSQVSGRELFF
TGCGCCAGCAGCCAAGTTAGTGGTCGGGAGCTGTTTTTT
>TRBV4-3|-|TRBJ1-3
CASSPSPSSGNTIYF
TGCGCCAGCAGCCCCTCACCGAGCTCTGGAAACACCATATATTTT